This entry concerns a single T cell receptor (beta chain). This sample is part of a study of OX40 agonist ivuxolimab in advanced cancers. TCRdb's copy holds only in-frame clones and misses some; the assay was immunoSEQ multiplex PCR. The sample lists 55,000 to 75,000 clones, more than 75% seen once, with more than 2% in the top ten. Germline CDR1 and CDR2: SGHDT and YYEEEE. Germline trimming cut 4 bases from V and 3 bases from J; bases unmatched to any gene: 2. The CDR3 spans 14 residues. The sequences come from CD4+ or CD8+ T cells sorted from blood, collected in a trial of the OX40 agonist ivuxolimab. The rearrangement joins TRBV5-6 to TRBJ2-7, with TRBD2 identical over 12 bases. The origin of this receptor is an adult with an advanced solid tumor such as melanoma, head and neck, liver or kidney cancer. In DNA form, the CDR3 reads TGTGCCAGCAGCATGACTAGCGGGAGCTACGAGCAGTACTTC. Translating gives CASSMTSGSYEQYF.